This T cell receptor beta chain was profiled in a study of T cells in Graves' hyperthyroidism and ophthalmopathy. TCR beta CDR3 regions were amplified from RNA. TCR CDR3 underwent first-round RT-PCR with the HTBI primer set. TCRdb independently ran MiXCR on the multiplex PCR reads; one entry per CDR3 protein. The sample has roughly 350,000 distinct CDR3 sequences, roughly an eighth seen once; the top ten hold about a third. This clonotype has ten or more counts. The germline V gene encodes CDR1 SGHAT and CDR2 FQNNGV. J lost 4 bases, V lost 5 bases, and 6 bases had no gene match. This CDR3 has 14 residues.

The sequencing input was blood. The chain is built from TRBV11-2 and TRBJ1-1, with TRBD1 identical over 8 bases. The receptor's source is a woman in her forties with Graves' ophthalmopathy. The CDR3 sequence: CASSGRTGGTEAFF. The DNA of the CDR3 is TGTGCCAGCAGCGGCAGAACAGGGGGCACTGAAGCTTTCTTT.